This T cell receptor beta chain was profiled in a study of cytomegalovirus exposure and HLA in healthy donors. PCR employed 60 Vbeta and 13 Jbeta primers. Data came from immunoSEQ multiplex PCR; TCRdb stores just in-frame clones and leaves some out. Among about 200,000 clones listed, 86% were seen once. The CDR3 spans 14 residues. V was shortened by 3 bases and J by 7 bases, with 14 bases between the two germline ends. Germline values: CDR1 ENHRY, CDR2 SYGVKD. The sample was PBMCs. V usage is TRBV10-3 and J usage is TRBJ2-3, with D perhaps matching TRBD2 (6 bases). This clonotype was obtained from a woman aged 25 to 39 in good health and CMV-seronegative. The CDR3 spells CAISDQSGVHTQYF. CDR3 DNA: TGTGCCATCAGTGACCAGTCGGGAGTACATACGCAGTATTTT.